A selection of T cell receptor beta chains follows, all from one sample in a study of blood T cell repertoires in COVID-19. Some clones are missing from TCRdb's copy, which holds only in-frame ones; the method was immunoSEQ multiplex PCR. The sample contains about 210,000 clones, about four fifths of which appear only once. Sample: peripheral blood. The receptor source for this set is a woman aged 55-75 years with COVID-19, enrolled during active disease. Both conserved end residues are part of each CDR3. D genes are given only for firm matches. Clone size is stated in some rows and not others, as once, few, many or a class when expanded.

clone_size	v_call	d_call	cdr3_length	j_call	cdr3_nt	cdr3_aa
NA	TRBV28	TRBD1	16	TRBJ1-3	TGTGCCAGCAGTTCCGGGACAGGGATCTCTGGAAACACCATATATTTT	CASSSGTGISGNTIYF
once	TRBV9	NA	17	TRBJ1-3	TGTGCCAGCAGCGTAGGAGGGACACTTAGCTCTGGAAACACCATATATTTT	CASSVGGTLSSGNTIYF
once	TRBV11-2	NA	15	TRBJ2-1	TGTGCCAGCAGCCCCCCCGCGGGCTACGCGTATGAGCAGTTCTTC	CASSPPAGYAYEQFF
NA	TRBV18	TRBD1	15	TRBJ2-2	TGTGCCAGCTCAATCAGACAGGGTAACACCGGGGAGCTGTTTTTT	CASSIRQGNTGELFF
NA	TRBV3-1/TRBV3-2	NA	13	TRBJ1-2	TGTGCCAGCAGCCAAGAAGGGGCCTATGGCTACACCTTC	CASSQEGAYGYTF
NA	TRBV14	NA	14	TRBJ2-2	TGTGCCAGCAGCCCCGCCTATTATACCGGGGAGCTGTTTTTT	CASSPAYYTGELFF
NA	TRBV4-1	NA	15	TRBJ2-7	TGCGCCAGCAGCCAAGATAGGATAGCAGACAGGGAGCAGTACTTC	CASSQDRIADREQYF
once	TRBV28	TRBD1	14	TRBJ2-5	TGTGCCAGCACCAGACAGGGAGTAGGGAAGACCCAGTACTTC	CASTRQGVGKTQYF
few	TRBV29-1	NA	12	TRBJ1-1	TGCAGCGTTGCGGGGGGCGTAACTGAAGCTTTCTTT	CSVAGGVTEAFF
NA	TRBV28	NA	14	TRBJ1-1	TGTGCCAGCGGCCGGGTTTCTCGGGGCACTGAAGCTTTCTTT	CASGRVSRGTEAFF
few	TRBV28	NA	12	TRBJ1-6	TGTGCCAGCAGTACCTCGGTGCGGCCCCTCCACTTT	CASSTSVRPLHF
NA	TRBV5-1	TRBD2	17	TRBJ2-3	TGCGCCAGCAGCTTAGCGGGGGGCGCGGGGGGCACAGATACGCAGTATTTT	CASSLAGGAGGTDTQYF
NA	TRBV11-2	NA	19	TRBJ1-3	TGTGCCAGCAGCTTAGATCAGCTGTTGGCAGGGGAGCCTGGAAACACCATATATTTT	CASSLDQLLAGEPGNTIYF